This T cell receptor beta chain was recovered during a study of Graves' ophthalmopathy and Graves' hyperthyroidism (dated by TCRdb to between 2018 and 2020). Concerning the study at large: Peripheral blood was collected before any treatment was given, at the time of initial diagnosis. Following sample collection, hyperthyroidism patients were given methimazole at a starting dose of 30 mg daily, and ophthalmopathy patients were given high-dose intravenous methylprednisolone. In total, 135 blood samples were TCR-sequenced: approximately 40 ophthalmopathy, roughly 77 hyperthyroidism and roughly 17 hyperthyroidism-to-ophthalmopathy patients. An independent validation cohort comprised roughly 20 hyperthyroidism patients and about 16 patients who later progressed from hyperthyroidism to ophthalmopathy. The study used signatures of the TCR beta repertoire to tell Graves' ophthalmopathy apart from Graves' hyperthyroidism and to predict which patients would progress to ophthalmopathy. In five or six hyperthyroidism patients, T-cell repertoires of thyroid tissue and blood were compared. A discovery set of 95 to 100 patients (43 ophthalmopathy, fewer than 60 stable hyperthyroidism) was enrolled to explore V-J signatures distinguishing ophthalmopathy from hyperthyroidism. For training and testing, the 80 to 100 patients in the discovery cohort were randomly divided in a 7:3 ratio. General conclusions and limits of the study: In validation, the model predicted ophthalmopathy progression with 55% to 71% sensitivity and roughly 78% specificity; 12 predicted patients were CT-confirmed with GO in a median of approximately six months. In cross-validation, the 13-signature model distinguished ophthalmopathy from stable hyperthyroidism with almost 90% sensitivity and 81.08% specificity, and in the test set the corresponding values were about 80% and 75%. Most expanded thyroid clonotypes with frequency above 0.001 were also detected in blood, suggesting blood repertoires may reflect the thyroid immune response. Sample size was not predetermined statistically, and investigators were not blinded to group allocation.

A word on this clonotype: Its recognized antigen is unknown. No per-base quality is available; no much larger clone lies one base away.

The germline V gene yields LGHNT for CDR1 and FRNRAP for CDR2. The germline ends are 10 bases apart after V is trimmed by 6 bases and J by 2 bases. The CDR3 starts with the cysteine, ends with the phenylalanine, and has 13 residues. This entry keeps only the CDR3 DNA: 39 bases, framed from base 1. The ophthalmopathy patients had moderately to severely active disease, with a Clinical Activity Score of 3 or higher, a NOSPECS grade of 4 or higher, and a disease duration of less than 3 months. Patients with other autoimmune diseases, uncontrolled infections, pregnancy or lactation were excluded from the study. Clinical symptoms, serum thyroxine, TRAb, thyroid ultrasound and orbital computed tomography formed the basis of the diagnosis. Using Ficoll-Paque density gradient centrifugation, PBMCs were isolated from 9 to 10 ml of fresh peripheral blood. Trizol reagent was used to extract the total RNA, and its quality was then checked on an Agilent 2100 Bioanalyzer.

For repertoire sequencing, the TCR beta CDR3 regions were amplified from RNA transcripts. HTBI primers and the Qiagen OneStep RT-PCR kit were used in a first-round RT-PCR, which was followed by a second-round multiplex PCR, size selection and purification. Sequencing of the libraries was carried out on an Illumina HiSeq2000 in paired-end mode with 100 bp reads. For the original study's pipeline: SOAPnuke was used to process the reads, throwing out any read that had adapters, had uncalled bases, had a mean Phred below 15, or lacked an exact constant-primer or identifier match. COPE v1.2.5 was used to merge the high-quality paired reads. Unique nucleotide sequences were defined as clonotypes and aligned to IMGT TRB V, D and J references using MiTCR v1.1. Analysis was restricted to V-J combinations with a frequency above 0.0001, which covered approximately 99% of repertoires. For each V-J combination, a TCR clonal expansion and chaos score was defined as F50 clonal expansion divided by the chaos observed in the TCRdist matrix. Features were reduced by Welch's t-statistics and random forest to over 10 V-J combinations, which fed a naive Bayes classifier. Thyroid-blood repertoire similarity was quantified with the Morisita-Horn index. TCRdb reanalyzed the raw reads on its own, using fastp at Q25 for trimming and MiXCR for clone calling, and kept in-frame beta chains. Entries that share a CDR3 protein sequence are merged under the most common genes and DNA. TCRdb, rather than the study authors, made the V and J calls. Within this sample are 170,000 or so distinct CDR3 sequences, with approximately 40% of them counted one time only. Approximately 5.5% of the sample lies in the top ten.

The source is a woman aged 40 to 55 with Graves' ophthalmopathy. Donor details come from another sample of the same person, matched by shared clones. The rearranged chain carries TRBV12-5 and TRBJ1-1, with TRBD1 tentatively as D gene (5 bases match). The sample was peripheral blood. The CDR3 loop reads CASGPGLNTEAFF. The sequenced DNA: TGTGCTAGTGGCCCGGGACTTAACACTGAAGCTTTCTTT.